This passage covers 27 T cell receptor beta chains from one sample sequenced in a study of T cells in localized non-small cell lung cancer. Sequencing was performed with immunoSEQ multiplex PCR; in TCRdb, only in-frame clones are kept and a portion is missing. The sample lists roughly 25,000 clones, around 90% occurring once. Specimen: peripheral blood, collected before any cancer treatment. These TCRs come from a woman aged 35-75 years with stage I lung adenocarcinoma.

The sample holds a few counts of this clone. The chain has TRBV19 and TRBJ2-7; 7 bases align to TRBD1. The length of the CDR3 is 14 residues. Germline V gives CDR1 LNHDA, CDR2 SQIVND (reference sequence). J gave up 1 base and V 10 bases, and 10 bases lay outside the gene matches. For the CDR3, the DNA is TGTGCCACCTTGCTCCTGGGACAGTCCTACGAGCAGTACTTC. This gives the protein CATLLLGQSYEQYF.

This rearrangement joins TRBV5-6 to TRBJ2-5, with 9 bases fitting TRBD1. This CDR3 comprises 15 residues. J gave up 5 bases and V 0 bases, and 5 bases lay outside the gene matches. CDR1 SGHDT and CDR2 YYEEEE come from the germline V gene. Here the CDR3 reads CASSLVTGGAETQYF. CDR3 sequence (DNA): TGTGCCAGCAGCTTGGTAACAGGGGGCGCGGAGACCCAGTACTTC. Looking up the rest from reference TRBV5-6 and TRBJ2-5 gives the full variable domain: DAGVTQSPTHLIKTRGQQVTLRCSPKSGHDTVSWYQQALGQGPQFIFQYYEEEERQRGNFPDRFSGHQFPNYSSELNVNALLLGDSALYLCASSLVTGGAETQYFGPGTRLLVL.

This chain connects TRBV5-1 to TRBJ2-7, with TRBD2 identical over 10 bases. Trimming cost V 3 bases and J 3 bases; bases outside gene matches: 6. The CDR3 loop spans 15 amino acids. Germline CDR1 and CDR2: SGHRS and YFSETQ. CDR3 in amino acids: CASSSGGTSDYEQYF. The CDR3 DNA is TGCGCCAGCAGCTCGGGGGGGACTAGCGACTACGAGCAGTACTTC.

V gene TRBV7-2 combines with J gene TRBJ2-1, with TRBD1 matching 7 bases. Germline V gene data show CDR1 as SGHTA and CDR2 as FQGNSA. CDR3 size: 15 residues. J lost 2 bases, V lost 1 base, and 2 bases had no gene match. Here the CDR3 reads CASSLDRGPYNEQFF. In nucleotides, the CDR3 is TGTGCCAGCAGCTTAGACAGGGGCCCCTACAATGAGCAGTTCTTC.

The chain employs TRBV6-5 and TRBJ2-7; weak D call: TRBD2 (6 bases). The germline V gene encodes CDR1 MNHEY and CDR2 SVGAGI. Trimming left V 7 bases short and J 0 bases short, with 16 bases between. This CDR3 contains 15 residues. CDR3 nucleotide sequence: TGTGCCAGCACAACCCTGGGGCGGGGCTCCTACGAGCAGTACTTC. It encodes CASTTLGRGSYEQYF.

J is TRBJ2-7 and V is TRBV6-5, with D hard to call. V lost 0 bases and J lost 3, with 6 bases in between. Germline lookup yields CDR1 MNHEY and CDR2 SVGAGI. This CDR3 has 13 residues. Here the CDR3 reads CASSYSEVYEQYF. CDR3 sequence (DNA): TGTGCCAGCAGTTACTCTGAAGTCTACGAGCAGTACTTC.

This clone was found a few times. The chain combines TRBV27 with TRBJ2-3; weak D call: TRBD2 (5 bases). V was pared by 2 bases and J by 11 bases, with 11 bases between. CDR1 MNHEY and CDR2 SMNVEV come from the germline V gene (reference sequence). This CDR3 contains 12 residues. The CDR3 loop reads CASSLKGGEQYF. In DNA, the CDR3 is TGTGCCAGCAGTTTAAAAGGAGGAGAGCAGTATTTT.

This chain uses TRBV14 with TRBJ2-3, with D maybe TRBD2 (6 bases). This CDR3 has 17 amino acids. Trimming shortened V by 5 bases and J by 6 bases, and 24 bases separated the two germline ends. Germline V gene lookup returns CDR1 SGHDN and CDR2 FVKESK. CDR3 in amino acids: CASSFRVPRGFDDTQYF. The CDR3 DNA reads as TGTGCCAGCAGCTTCCGAGTACCTCGGGGGTTCGACGATACGCAGTATTTT.

This chain joins TRBV19 and TRBJ2-1, with 7 bases that match TRBD2. The V segment lost 2 bases and the J segment 2 bases; nucleotides outside the gene matches: 9. Germline-derived CDR1 and CDR2 are LNHDA and SQIVND (reference sequence). This CDR3 is built from 17 residues. The CDR3 here is CASSISSGGGAYNEQFF. For the CDR3, the DNA is TGTGCCAGTAGTATATCTAGCGGCGGTGGGGCCTACAATGAGCAGTTCTTC.

The gene calls are TRBV6-5 and TRBJ1-2; a weak D match, TRBD1 (5 bases). Germline values: CDR1 MNHEY, CDR2 SVGAGI. Trimming left V 6 bases short and J 5 bases short, with 13 bases between. The CDR3 has 13 residues. The CDR3 reads CASSSPRDYGYTF. The CDR3 bases are TGTGCCAGCAGCTCCCCCAGGGATTATGGCTACACCTTC.

This clone appeared a single time. V usage is TRBV5-6 and J usage is TRBJ2-7; D may be TRBD1 or TRBD2 (5 bases each). Germline V CDR1 and CDR2: SGHDT, YYEEEE. This CDR3 is built from 14 residues. Trimming stripped 0 bases from V and 3 bases from J, with 10 bases between. The CDR3 DNA follows: TGTGCCAGCAGCTTGGTCGGGGCGAACTACGAGCAGTACTTC. As protein: CASSLVGANYEQYF.

This clone was recorded once. The chain is built from TRBV23-1 and TRBJ2-7; TRBD2 might be the D (6 bases). TRBV23-1 is annotated as an ORF whose role is uncertain. Trimming removed 6 bases from V and 7 bases from J, with 16 bases in between. The CDR3 spans 13 residues. The CDR3 sequence: CASRGGGLEEQYF. In nucleotides, the CDR3 is TGCGCCAGCAGGGGAGGCGGCCTGGAGGAGCAGTACTTC.

As to this clone: This sample includes further DNA sequences coding for the same CDR3. V is TRBV28 and J is TRBJ2-7; a weak D match, TRBD2 (6 bases). V was shortened by 6 bases and J by 2 bases, with 14 bases between the two germline ends. This CDR3 has 14 amino acids. CDR1 and CDR2 (germline): MDHEN, SYDVKM. The CDR3 DNA reads TGTGCCAGCAGCTTGGGGGGACGGCCCTACGAGCAGTACTTC. It codes for CASSLGGRPYEQYF.

This chain joins TRBV15 and TRBJ1-1, with D perhaps matching TRBD1 (5 bases). CDR3 size: 15 residues. Germline V gene data show CDR1 as LNHNV and CDR2 as YYDKDF (reference sequence). Trimming left V 1 base short and J 4 bases short, with 13 bases between. DNA of the CDR3: TGTGCCACCAGCAGAGCCCCAGGGAGGGGCACTGAAGCTTTCTTT. Amino acids: CATSRAPGRGTEAFF. Complete variable domain (other parts from reference TRBV15 and TRBJ1-1): DAMVIQNPRYQVTQFGKPVTLSCSQTLNHNVMYWYQQKSSQAPKLLFHYYDKDFNNEADTPDNFQSRRPNTSFCFLDIRSPGLGDTAMYLCATSRAPGRGTEAFFGQGTRLTVV.

The rearrangement uses TRBV18 and TRBJ2-3; the match to TRBD1 covers 10 bases. V was pared by 6 bases and J by 3 bases, with 3 bases of the junction left unmatched. Germline CDR1 is KGHSH and CDR2 is LQKENI. The CDR3 has 14 amino acids. The CDR3 sequence is CASSGTGVTDTQYF. The CDR3 DNA is TGTGCCAGCTCCGGGACAGGGGTAACAGATACGCAGTATTTT. The variable domain in full, with the rest retrieved from reference TRBV18 and TRBJ2-3, is NAGVMQNPRHLVRRRGQEARLRCSPMKGHSHVYWYRQLPEEGLKFMVYLQKENIIDESGMPKERFSAEFPKEGPSILRIQQVVRGDSAAYFCASSGTGVTDTQYFGPGTRLTVL.

The CDR3 DNA sequence: TGTGCCAGCAGTCTCGCAGGACCCAATTCACCCCTCCACTTT. This codes for CASSLAGPNSPLHF. This chain joins TRBV25-1 and TRBJ1-6; D remains ambiguous. Germline V gives CDR1 MGHDK, CDR2 SYGVNS. Trimming cost V 5 bases and J 7 bases, with 12 bases left between them. The CDR3 consists of 14 residues.

The CDR3 DNA follows: TGTGCCAGTAGTATGAACGCGGGACAGGGCTACGAGCAGTACTTC. Its protein is CASSMNAGQGYEQYF. This chain connects TRBV19 to TRBJ2-7, with TRBD1 matching over 9 bases. This CDR3 is built from 15 residues. CDR1 and CDR2 from the germline V gene are LNHDA and SQIVND (reference sequence). J lost 3 bases, V lost 3 bases, and 6 bases had no gene match. The whole variable domain, remainder taken from reference TRBV19 and TRBJ2-7, is DGGITQSPKYLFRKEGQNVTLSCEQNLNHDAMYWYRQDPGQGLRLIYYSQIVNDFQKGDIAEGYSVSREKKESFPLTVTSAQKNPTAFYLCASSMNAGQGYEQYFGPGTRLTVT.

V usage is TRBV28 and J usage is TRBJ1-1, with D perhaps TRBD1 (5 bases). The CDR3 length is 17 residues. The V end lost 5 bases, the J end lost 4 bases, and 23 bases lay between the germline ends. The V gene's germline CDR1 is MDHEN and CDR2 SYDVKM. CDR3 loop: CASSRPTGRLISTEAFF. CDR3 DNA: TGTGCCAGCAGTCGTCCCACAGGAAGGCTTATAAGCACTGAAGCTTTCTTT.

V usage is TRBV2 and J usage is TRBJ2-1, with TRBD1 identical over 7 bases. There are 14 residues in the CDR3. Germline CDR1 is SNHLY and CDR2 is FYNNEI. V lost 10 bases to trimming and J lost 9 bases; unmatched junction nucleotides: 15. The CDR3 protein is CATAGTAGPGEQFF. CDR3 nucleotides: TGTGCCACAGCCGGGACAGCCGGGCCTGGTGAGCAGTTCTTC. Complete variable domain (other parts from reference TRBV2 and TRBJ2-1): EPEVTQTPSHQVTQMGQEVILRCVPISNHLYFYWYRQILGQKVEFLVSFYNNEISEKSEIFDDQFSVERPDGSNFTLKIRSTKLEDSAMYFCATAGTAGPGEQFFGPGTRLTVL.

The J gene is TRBJ1-4, the V gene TRBV2; 8 bases map to TRBD1. Germline V CDR1 and CDR2: SNHLY, FYNNEI. With 1 base clipped from V and 10 bases from J, the junction kept 5 bases outside the gene matches. This CDR3 spans 14 amino acids. The CDR3 region has the DNA TGTGCCAGCAGTGAAGAGTCAGGGGGCGGAAAACTGTTTTTT. This codes for CASSEESGGGKLFF.

The chain employs TRBV19 and TRBJ2-1; D remains unclear. Germline-derived CDR1 and CDR2 are LNHDA and SQIVND (reference sequence). CDR3 length: 15 residues. V gave up 4 bases and J gave up 0 bases, with 10 bases separating them. The CDR3 bases are TGTGCCAGTAGTACGTCAGGTAGCTCCTACAATGAGCAGTTCTTC. This gives the protein CASSTSGSSYNEQFF. Based on the CDR3 plus reference TRBV19 and TRBJ2-1, the full variable domain is DGGITQSPKYLFRKEGQNVTLSCEQNLNHDAMYWYRQDPGQGLRLIYYSQIVNDFQKGDIAEGYSVSREKKESFPLTVTSAQKNPTAFYLCASSTSGSSYNEQFFGPGTRLTVL.

The V call is TRBV29-1, the J call TRBJ2-7; 7 positions match TRBD1. The V gene end was trimmed by 4 bases and the J gene end by 4 bases; junction bases not matched to a gene: 7. CDR3 length: 13 residues. Germline V gene data show CDR1 as SQVTM and CDR2 as ANQGSEA. The CDR3 spells CSVAGRGTYEQYF. The CDR3 DNA reads TGCAGCGTTGCGGGCAGGGGGACGTACGAGCAGTACTTC.

For this clone: Its ends do not fully match the called genes, so a read error is possible. This chain joins TRBV27 and TRBJ2-7; no clear D gene. Germline CDR1 is MNHEY and CDR2 is SMNVEV (reference sequence). The CDR3 is made up of 12 amino acids. This CDR3 reads CASSPRGGSPNF. In nucleotides, the CDR3 is TGTGCCAGCAGTCCCCGAGGTGGAAGCCCGAACTTC.

The gene calls are TRBV7-3 and TRBJ2-7, with D maybe TRBD1 (5 bases). V lost 6 bases and J lost 4, with 13 bases in between. The CDR3 covers 13 residues. The germline V gene encodes CDR1 SGHTA and CDR2 FQGTGA. The CDR3 protein is CASSQGASYEQYF. Written as DNA, the CDR3 is TGTGCCAGCAGTCAGGGCGCGTCTTACGAGCAGTACTTC.

V and J are TRBV9 and TRBJ1-2; a possible D gene is TRBD1 (6 bases). Per the germline V gene, CDR1 is SGDLS and CDR2 is YYNGEE. The CDR3 extends over 14 amino acids. Deletions cut 0 bases from V and 4 bases from J, with 10 bases between. In nucleotides, the CDR3 is TGTGCCAGCAGCGTAGCGGGGGCCATCTATGGCTACACCTTC. Its protein is CASSVAGAIYGYTF.

The chain is built from TRBV28 and TRBJ1-6, with a weak D call TRBD1 (5 bases). Germline V gene lookup returns CDR1 MDHEN and CDR2 SYDVKM. The CDR3 length is 14 residues. V lost 5 bases and J lost 6, with 11 bases in between. The CDR3 region is CASSRQGGNSPLHF. The CDR3 DNA follows: TGTGCCAGCAGTCGTCAGGGAGGTAATTCACCCCTCCACTTT.

This clone was counted a few times. DNA for the CDR3: TGTGCCAGCAGCCAAGTAGGCAAAACGTTCTTT. Protein product: CASSQVGKTFF. The chain has TRBV4-2 and TRBJ1-1, with D unresolved. This CDR3 is built from 11 residues. The germline V gene has CDR1 LGHNA and CDR2 YNFKEQ. V lost 1 base, J lost 14 bases, and 11 bases lay in between.